A single sample is the source of the 19 T cell receptor beta chains below, sequenced in a study of tissue T cells after allogeneic stem cell transplantation. Profiling relied on immunoSEQ multiplex PCR, and the TCRdb table lists in-frame clones only, not all of them. The sample records roughly 30,000 clones, 85% being singletons. The source material was blood, sampled before transplantation. These receptors were obtained from a woman aged 18-49 years who later had graft-versus-host disease after an allogeneic stem cell transplant.

This clone showed up just a few times. The rearrangement uses TRBV3-1 (or the pseudogene TRBV3-2) and TRBJ1-2; D possibly corresponds to TRBD1 (5 bases). The CDR3 spans 14 residues. CDR1 is LGHDT and CDR2 is YNNKEL in the germline V gene (reference sequence). The V gene lost 4 bases and the J gene lost 4 bases, with 13 bases spanning the gap. The chain's CDR3 is CASSPTGTVYGYTF. For the CDR3, the DNA is TGTGCCAGCAGCCCCACCGGGACTGTCTATGGCTACACCTTC.

The rearrangement joins TRBV2 to TRBJ2-2; 11 nucleotides line up with TRBD1. Losses at the gene ends were 6 bases for V and 7 bases for J; bases not matched to a gene: 10. The germline gives CDR1 SNHLY, CDR2 FYNNEI. CDR3 length: 16 amino acids. The CDR3: CASRAGTGGIGGELFF. In DNA, the CDR3 is TGTGCCAGCAGGGCGGGGACAGGGGGTATCGGCGGGGAGCTGTTTTTT.

This sequence joins TRBV25-1 and TRBJ1-5; D remains ambiguous. This CDR3 has 12 residues. V shed 2 bases and J shed 9 bases, with 8 bases lying between them. Germline values: CDR1 MGHDK, CDR2 SYGVNS. The CDR3: CASSEMSGPQHF. The CDR3 nucleotides are TGTGCCAGCAGTGAAATGTCGGGGCCCCAGCATTTT.

This chain connects TRBV6-4 to TRBJ2-3; maybe TRBD2 (6 bases). The length of the CDR3 is 15 residues. Trimming removed 10 bases from V and 6 bases from J, with 23 bases in between. Germline CDR1 is MRHNA and CDR2 is SNTAGT. The CDR3 loop reads CATARSAGSPDTQYF. DNA for the CDR3: TGTGCCACCGCGCGGTCCGCGGGGAGCCCGGATACGCAGTATTTT.

V gene TRBV7-3 combines with J gene TRBJ2-3, with 11 nucleotides matching TRBD2. J gave up 11 bases and V 5 bases, and 12 bases lay outside the gene matches. The germline gives CDR1 SGHTA, CDR2 FQGTGA. The CDR3 totals 15 residues. The CDR3 sequence: CASSPRIAGGLEQYF. CDR3 nucleotide sequence: TGTGCCAGCAGCCCCCGGATAGCGGGGGGGCTGGAGCAGTATTTT.

This chain joins TRBV10-3 and TRBJ2-7; 8 nucleotides align to TRBD2. This CDR3 is 14 amino acids long. The junction had 9 bases not matched to a gene; V was cut back by 10 bases and J by 1 base. Germline V CDR1 and CDR2: ENHRY, SYGVKD. CDR3: CATLDGTSSYEQYF. The CDR3 DNA is TGTGCCACCCTGGATGGGACTAGTTCCTACGAGCAGTACTTC.

This chain uses TRBV5-1 with TRBJ2-1; TRBD1 matches 7 bases. Germline-derived CDR1 and CDR2 are SGHRS and YFSETQ. The CDR3 length is 15 residues. The ends lost 0 bases at V and 8 bases at J; junction bases unmatched: 8. This chain's CDR3 is CASSLGDSVGHEQFF. CDR3 coding DNA: TGCGCCAGCAGCTTGGGGGACAGCGTGGGGCATGAGCAGTTCTTC.

This clone was observed once. The rearrangement joins TRBV21-1 to TRBJ2-7; the D segment call TRBD2 is taken from the table without a DNA check. TRBV21-1 is marked as a pseudogene. The CDR3 is 13 residues long. In nucleotides, the CDR3 is TGTGCCAGCAGAAAACCCTTCCGTTACGAGCAGTACTTC. This translates into CASRKPFRYEQYF.

This chain links TRBV7-2 with TRBJ1-1, with D possibly matching TRBD1 (5 bases). CDR1 and CDR2 from the germline V gene are SGHTA and FQGNSA. This CDR3 spans 15 amino acids. Trimming pared 5 bases from V and 4 bases from J, leaving 17 bases between. The CDR3 reads CASSAPQVMGTEAFF. The DNA of the CDR3 is TGTGCCAGCAGCGCACCACAGGTCATGGGCACTGAAGCTTTCTTT.

V is TRBV25-1 and J is TRBJ1-1; tentative D call: TRBD1 (6 bases). The ends were cut back, 2 bases at V and 0 bases at J, with 13 bases in the middle. CDR3 size: 16 residues. Germline loops: CDR1 MGHDK, CDR2 SYGVNS. CDR3: CASSEGGREVNTEAFF. In DNA form, the CDR3 reads TGTGCCAGCAGTGAAGGGGGCAGGGAAGTGAACACTGAAGCTTTCTTT.

The chain uses TRBV7-8 and TRBJ1-5; the D is unclear. Per the germline V gene, CDR1 is SGHVS and CDR2 is FQNEAQ. V lost 7 bases and J lost 5, with 15 bases in between. CDR3 size: 14 residues. This chain's CDR3 is CASNLGRPDQPQHF. As DNA, the CDR3 is TGTGCCAGCAATCTGGGGAGGCCCGATCAGCCCCAGCATTTT.

V and J are TRBV7-2 and TRBJ1-1, with unresolved D. Trimming removed 6 bases from V and 1 base from J, with 12 bases in between. There are 14 residues in the CDR3. The germline CDR1 and CDR2 sequences are SGHTA and FQGNSA. The DNA for the CDR3 is TGTGCCAGCAGACCCAGAATCGAGAACACTGAAGCTTTCTTT. Protein: CASRPRIENTEAFF.

V gene TRBV10-3 combines with J gene TRBJ2-7; 7 bases agree with TRBD1. The CDR3 has 12 residues. The V and J ends lost 6 bases and 4 bases, in that order; junction bases with no gene match: 3. Germline lookup yields CDR1 ENHRY and CDR2 SYGVKD. This chain's CDR3 is CAISPGQYEQYF. CDR3 coding DNA: TGTGCCATCAGCCCGGGACAGTACGAGCAGTACTTC.

V gene TRBV6-2 or TRBV6-3 combines with J gene TRBJ2-2, with D tentatively TRBD2 (5 bases). V lost 0 bases and J lost 3, with 14 bases in between. The V gene's germline CDR1 is MNHEY and CDR2 SVGEGT. The CDR3 covers 17 residues. In nucleotides, the CDR3 is TGTGCCAGCAGTTACTCGGATAACGGGATATACACCGGGGAGCTGTTTTTT. Translating gives CASSYSDNGIYTGELFF.

This CDR3 is CASSLEAASGTHTQYF. DNA for the CDR3: TGTGCCAGCAGCTTAGAAGCAGCTAGCGGGACCCATACGCAGTATTTT. This chain uses TRBV11-3 with TRBJ2-3, with 9 nucleotides matching TRBD2. J gave up 7 bases and V 0 bases, and 8 bases lay outside the gene matches. In germline, CDR1 is SGHNT, CDR2 YENEEA. This CDR3 region has 16 residues.

The chain carries TRBV19 and TRBJ1-6; a weak D match, TRBD1 (5 bases). V was trimmed by 8 bases and J by 2 bases, leaving 10 bases between them. The CDR3 loop spans 14 amino acids. The germline CDR1 and CDR2 sequences are LNHDA and SQIVND (reference sequence). CDR3 region: CASVTATYNSPLHF. The CDR3 region has the DNA TGTGCCAGTGTGACAGCCACCTATAATTCACCCCTCCACTTT.

V usage is TRBV9 and J usage is TRBJ2-7; 8 bases line up with TRBD2. The CDR3 runs to 16 residues. J gave up 0 bases and V 4 bases, and 9 bases lay outside the gene matches. The germline CDR1 and CDR2 sequences are SGDLS and YYNGEE. CDR3 DNA sequence: TGTGCCAGCAGCCCCCGGGGAGCGGGAGCCTCCTACGAGCAGTACTTC. Protein product: CASSPRGAGASYEQYF.

This clone came up once. This chain links TRBV21-1 with TRBJ2-7; the table's D call, TRBD1, has no DNA check behind it. TRBV21-1 counts as a pseudogene. This CDR3 has 12 amino acids. The CDR3 DNA reads TGTGCCAGCAGCAAAAACAGGGGCGAGCAGTACTTC. As protein: CASSKNRGEQYF.

This clone was recorded a few times. The chain employs TRBV5-4 and TRBJ1-6; no clear D. CDR3 size: 12 residues. Looked up from germline, CDR1 is SGHNT and CDR2 is YYREEE (reference sequence). V lost 4 bases and J lost 9, with 8 bases in between. In DNA, the CDR3 is TGTGCCAGCAGCCCGGAGGGTTCACCCCTCCACTTT. Its protein is CASSPEGSPLHF.